This T cell receptor beta chain was sequenced for a study of T-cell memory formation after mild COVID-19. This CDR3 is built from 15 residues. V lost 5 bases and J 1 base, leaving 12 bases between the germline ends. The V gene's germline CDR1 is SGHTA and CDR2 FQGTGA. After 5'RACE with constant-segment primers, TCR alpha and TCR beta cDNA libraries carrying sample barcodes and UMIs were obtained. TCRdb used MiXCR to reprocess the 5' RACE reads, holding one entry per CDR3 protein. The sample lists a few hundred thousand distinct CDR3 sequences; under 25% were seen once. This rearrangement joins TRBV7-3 to TRBJ1-3; D is ambiguous. The clonotype was recovered from a man aged 18-30 years who had mild COVID-19 (a few samples of this study predate the infection). Cell type and time point are not known. Source material: PBMCs or a T cell subset sorted from them (not recorded which). CDR3 protein: CASSRDGESGNTIYF. As DNA, the CDR3 is TGTGCCAGCAGCCGAGACGGGGAATCTGGAAACACCATATATTTT.